Reported below is one TCR beta chain. It has no known antigen specificity. Base qualities are missing; no much larger clone stands one base away. The sample comes from a study of T cell clonotyping in hematopoietic cell transplantation (dated by TCRdb to the early 2020s). For the study in its entirety: In the study, around 130 blood samples were gathered from a few dozen consecutive transplant recipients and their related donors. Patients were recruited between September 2015 and 2017 and followed until September 2020 or death.

Sample time point, as interpreted from the label and publication: 100 days after allo-HCT. Recipient blood was collected about 28 days before transplant and at days 30, 100 and 180 after transplant. Nuclei Lysis Solution was used to extract genomic DNA from fresh or cryopreserved unfractionated peripheral blood mononuclear cells. The immunoSEQ assay, a bias-controlled multiplex PCR using V- and J-specific primers, was used to amplify TCR beta CDR3 regions from genomic DNA. In a second PCR step, a proprietary barcode and Illumina adapter sequences were attached to the CDR3 amplicons. An Illumina MiSeq instrument was used for sequencing of the CDR3 libraries. The study's processing was this. Export and quality control were done with immunoSEQ Analyzer 3.0, while downstream analyses used R Bioconductor and Immunarch. Only productive rearrangements in the normalized downsampled data set went into calculating the repertoire metrics. In the normalized cohort, a clonotype counted as pathologically expanded if the clonotype was larger than 5 templates. The Inverse Simpson Index served as the measure of repertoire diversity. The non-normalized data set was used for CMV-specificity analyses so that all clonotypes could be captured. TCRdb provides this immuneACCESS table in a form limited to in-frame rearrangements. Some clones are lacking; in checked studies, under half of them reflect an unresolved V gene, and why the rest are absent is not known. Clone size and V and J calls were adopted from that table, with D and trimming inferred from the DNA. The sample table shows over a thousand clones, and approximately 64% are seen once. The top ten clonotypes cover roughly a quarter of the sample.

Looking up the germline V gene yields CDR1 MRHNA and CDR2 SNTAGT. V and J are trimmed by 3 bases and 3 bases, and the gene matches miss 7 bases of the junction. Measured from the cysteine to the phenylalanine, the CDR3 is 16 residues long. Only the CDR3 part of the read is kept: 48 bases, read in frame from the first base. Overall study outcomes, separate from this receptor: Broader TCR repertoire diversity after transplant was predicted by Inverse Simpson Index values from donors and from recipients before transplant. After transplant, TCR diversity in recipients dropped, and pathologically expanded clonotypes increased progressively from day 30 to day 180. The sample size was limited and the cells went unsorted, which meant the CD4 and CD8 repertoire contributions could not be told apart. Overlap with donor repertoires was found for only a small fraction of recipient repertoires, with over 95% found to appear de novo at the given depth.

The V and J genes are TRBV6-4 and TRBJ1-5, and TRBD1 matches 8 of the central bases. The receptor comes from a female patient between 60 and 69 years old who had an allogeneic stem cell transplant, so the T cells may come from the graft donor. Some clones in this sample may be carry-over from other donors' samples. This material consisted of peripheral blood mononuclear cells, taken 100 days after allogeneic stem cell transplant. Read as DNA, the sequence is TGTGCCAGCAGTGATGGACAGGGTTGGCACAATCAGCCCCAGCATTTT. Translated, it reads CASSDGQGWHNQPQHF.